Listed below are T cell receptor beta chains from one sample, sequenced in a study of post-analysis software for immune sequencing data. TCRdb passed the PCR reads through MiXCR, listing each CDR3 protein once. Of more than 350,000 distinct CDR3 sequences in the sample, 30% to 45% were seen once. Source material: blood. These receptors all come from a girl aged 2 to 10 with multiple sclerosis. CDR3s include the opening cysteine and the closing phenylalanine or tryptophan. D genes are given only for firm matches. The size of a clone is reported for some rows only, either as once, few or many, or as a class for expanded clones.

>TRBV10-3|14|TRBJ2-7|TRBD1|few
CAISTGQGEREQYF
TGTGCCATCAGTACCGGACAGGGAGAAAGGGAGCAGTACTTC
>TRBV12-3/TRBV12-4|15|TRBJ2-5|TRBD1|.
CASQTGRYGQETQYF
TGTGCCAGTCAGACAGGGCGGTACGGTCAAGAGACCCAGTACTTC
>TRBV15|16|TRBJ1-2|.|.
CATSRDRDSLGYGYTF
TGTGCCACCAGCAGAGACCGGGATTCATTAGGCTATGGCTACACCTTC
>TRBV20-1|15|TRBJ2-3|.|.
CSARDPRLSTDTQYF
TGCAGTGCTAGAGATCCAAGGCTTAGCACAGATACGCAGTATTTT
>TRBV3-1|16|TRBJ2-2|TRBD2|.
CASSHRGLNGNGELFF
TGTGCCAGCAGCCATAGGGGACTAAACGGGAACGGGGAGCTGTTTTTT
>TRBV20-1|11|TRBJ1-2|.|few
CSAPLSGGYTF
TGCAGTGCTCCTCTTTCGGGTGGCTACACCTTC
>TRBV28|16|TRBJ2-7|TRBD1|.
CASTSFPRDRFYEQYF
TGTGCCAGCACCTCATTTCCCCGGGACAGGTTCTACGAGCAGTACTTC
>TRBV13|16|TRBJ2-1|TRBD2|.
CASSSPGLTGVGEQFF
TGTGCCAGCAGCTCCCCGGGACTAACGGGAGTGGGGGAGCAGTTCTTC
>TRBV7-9|17|TRBJ2-1|.|few
CASSLVWTRSSYNEQFF
TGTGCCAGCAGCTTAGTTTGGACCCGGAGCTCCTACAATGAGCAGTTCTTC
>TRBV7-8|15|TRBJ2-3|.|few
CASSLVDSNTDTQYF
TGTGCCAGCAGCTTAGTTGACAGCAACACAGATACGCAGTATTTT
>TRBV12-5|19|TRBJ1-6|TRBD1|.
CASGLVFPTGPPSFPLIHF
TGTGCTAGTGGTTTGGTATTTCCGACAGGGCCTCCCTCCTTTCCCCTTATCCACTTT
>TRBV9|13|TRBJ1-1|.|few
CASSGDMNTEAFF
TGTGCCAGCAGCGGCGACATGAACACTGAAGCTTTCTTT
>TRBV20-1|14|TRBJ1-2|.|.
CSARSDVRGYGYTF
TGCAGTGCTCGGTCGGACGTACGGGGCTATGGCTACACCTTC
>TRBV20-1|10|TRBJ2-1|.|.
CSRTRGRQFF
TGCAGTCGGACCCGGGGGAGGCAGTTCTTC
>TRBV6-2/TRBV6-3|13|TRBJ2-1|.|few
CASRPRPEVEQFF
TGTGCCAGCCGCCCCCGACCAGAGGTTGAGCAGTTCTTC
>TRBV5-1|16|TRBJ1-1|TRBD1|few
CASSRPDRASNTEAFF
TGCGCCAGCAGCCGACCCGACAGGGCATCGAACACTGAAGCTTTCTTT
>TRBV5-5|17|TRBJ1-4|.|.
CASSDQRQASGNEKLFF
TGTGCCAGCAGCGATCAACGACAGGCCTCTGGTAATGAAAAACTGTTTTTT
>TRBV7-2|16|TRBJ2-3|TRBD1|few
CASSLVGTGGPDTQYF
TGTGCCAGCAGCTTAGTCGGGACAGGCGGCCCAGATACGCAGTATTTT
>TRBV27|17|TRBJ2-5|.|.
CASSLEAGRGHQETQYF
TGTGCCAGCAGTTTAGAGGCAGGGCGAGGCCACCAAGAGACCCAGTACTTC
>TRBV7-9|14|TRBJ2-1|TRBD1|.
CASSKDRAYNEQFF
TGTGCCAGCAGCAAGGACAGGGCCTACAATGAGCAGTTCTTC